This record concerns one T cell receptor (beta chain) sequence. Source study methods: Cell counts per sample came from amplifying reference gene primers. Some clones are missing from TCRdb's copy, which holds only in-frame ones; the method was immunoSEQ multiplex PCR. The DNA gave D and trimming, while V, J and clone size come from that table. The repertoire holds about 180,000 clones, with roughly four fifths as singletons. The sample belongs to a study of blood T cell repertoires in COVID-19. Study-level background: Sources were T cells, B-cell-depleted T cells, or PBMCs; the material itself was cDNA or gDNA.

Germline loops: CDR1 MNHEY, CDR2 SMNVEV (reference sequence). Trimming left V 7 bases short and J 7 bases short, with 23 bases between. CDR3 length: 16 amino acids. The TCR originated in a woman aged 65 to 85 with COVID-19, enrolled during active disease. This sequence joins TRBV27 and TRBJ2-1; a possible D gene is TRBD2 (6 bases). Sequenced: peripheral blood. The CDR3 coding sequence is TGTGCCAGCACCTACCTTAGCCGGAGGGCCCGTAATGAGCAGTTCTTC. Translation gives CASTYLSRRARNEQFF.